This T cell receptor (beta chain) stems from a study of T cells in Graves' hyperthyroidism and ophthalmopathy. Study-level information: Before treatment of any kind, peripheral blood was taken at initial diagnosis. Study-level results: Most expanded thyroid clonotypes above 0.001 also appeared in blood.

TCR beta CDR3 region amplification was performed from RNA transcripts. The HTBI primer set drove a first-round RT-PCR of the TCR CDR3. One entry per CDR3 protein results from TCRdb running MiXCR on the multiplex PCR reads. The sample consists of approximately 430,000 distinct CDR3 sequences, approximately 15% of them appearing once. Germline values: CDR1 MNHEY, CDR2 SMNVEV (reference sequence). The CDR3 is 15 amino acids. As for this clonotype: The antigen is unknown. The junction shows a germline mismatch at one end, possibly a read error.

Stable Graves' hyperthyroidism meant no ophthalmopathy progression within 18 months. The J gene is TRBJ1-2, the V gene TRBV27, with 8 bases identical to TRBD1. The clonotype was recovered from a woman between 18 and 29 years old with Graves' hyperthyroidism. Sequencing was done on a sample of blood. CDR3 nucleotide sequence: TGTGCCAGCAGTCCCGGGACAGGAGCTAACTGTGGCTACACCTTC. This gives the protein CASSPGTGANCGYTF.